The next 17 T cell receptor beta chains were all read from a single sample in a study of cytomegalovirus exposure and HLA in healthy donors. Sequencing used immunoSEQ multiplex PCR; TCRdb keeps in-frame clones, though not all of them. The data show over 200,000 clones, 88% seen once. Material for sequencing was PBMCs. The receptors stem from a woman younger than 30 in good health and CMV-seronegative.

This sequence joins TRBV4-1 and TRBJ2-1; 13 bases fit TRBD2. CDR3 size: 19 residues. Germline assignment: CDR1 MGHRA and CDR2 YSYEKL. Unmatched junction bases numbered 11, after V lost 2 bases and J lost 4 bases. This CDR3 is CASSQYTGLAGMWYNEQFF. The CDR3 nucleotides are TGCGCCAGCAGCCAATACACGGGACTAGCGGGAATGTGGTACAATGAGCAGTTCTTC.

The V call is TRBV7-9, the J call TRBJ1-2; no clear D. The CDR3 is made up of 15 amino acids. Trimming took 5 bases from V and 1 from J, leaving 14 bases between them. In germline, CDR1 is SEHNR, CDR2 FQNEAQ (reference sequence). The CDR3 protein is CASSPFPEDNYGYTF. The CDR3 nucleotides read TGTGCCAGCAGCCCATTCCCTGAGGATAACTATGGCTACACCTTC.

The rearrangement links TRBV27 to TRBJ1-1; TRBD1 agrees at 8 bases. The germline V gene has CDR1 MNHEY and CDR2 SMNVEV (reference sequence). V trimming: 5 bases; J trimming: 1 base; junction bases outside the gene matches: 3. The CDR3 has 14 residues. The CDR3 nucleotides read TGTGCCAGCAGTGAGGACAGGGCGAACACTGAAGCTTTCTTT. Protein sequence: CASSEDRANTEAFF.

The chain employs TRBV27 and TRBJ1-5, with no clear D. The CDR3 has 15 residues. The V and J ends lost 6 bases and 2 bases respectively, with 14 bases between them. Germline assignment: CDR1 MNHEY and CDR2 SMNVEV (reference sequence). The CDR3 spells CASRRGRTGNQPQHF. The CDR3 nucleotides are TGTGCCAGCAGGCGGGGAAGGACGGGCAATCAGCCCCAGCATTTT.

This chain uses TRBV4-2 with TRBJ2-7; perhaps TRBD1 as D (5 bases). V gave up 0 bases and J gave up 4 bases, with 7 bases separating them. The germline gives CDR1 LGHNA, CDR2 YNFKEQ. There are 13 residues in the CDR3. This CDR3 is CASSQEKGYEQYF. The CDR3, as DNA: TGTGCCAGCAGCCAAGAAAAGGGGTACGAGCAGTACTTC.

The chain has TRBV5-1 and TRBJ2-2, with a possible D match to TRBD2 (6 bases). CDR1 and CDR2 (germline): SGHRS, YFSETQ. Trimming took off 0 bases at V and 1 base at J, with 10 bases between the two ends. CDR3 length: 16 residues. Here the CDR3 DNA reads TGCGCCAGCAGCTTGGTCGTAGCGGTGAACACCGGGGAGCTGTTTTTT. Amino acid sequence: CASSLVVAVNTGELFF.

V gene TRBV28 combines with J gene TRBJ2-3, with TRBD2 as a possible D gene (6 bases). The ends were cut back, 7 bases at V and 2 bases at J, with 13 bases in the middle. This CDR3 contains 14 residues. CDR1 MDHEN and CDR2 SYDVKM come from the germline V gene. The CDR3 DNA sequence: TGTGCCAGCAAGACCGGGGGTAACACAGATACGCAGTATTTT. It codes for CASKTGGNTDTQYF. Drawing the rest from reference TRBV28 and TRBJ2-3, the complete variable domain is DVKVTQSSRYLVKRTGEKVFLECVQDMDHENMFWYRQDPGLGLRLIYFSYDVKMKEKGDIPEGYSVSREKKERFSLILESASTNQTSMYLCASKTGGNTDTQYFGPGTRLTVL.

The V and J genes are TRBV9 and TRBJ2-1; D remains unclear. The V end was cut by 2 bases, the J end by 7 bases, with 22 bases between. CDR1 and CDR2 from the germline V gene are SGDLS and YYNGEE. The CDR3 has 17 residues. In DNA, the CDR3 is TGTGCCAGCAGCGTGGGTCGAGGCGCACGAGGAGAGAATGAGCAGTTCTTC. Its translation is CASSVGRGARGENEQFF.

V usage is TRBV5-1 and J usage is TRBJ2-5; the D gene is possibly TRBD1 (5 bases). The CDR3 extends over 14 amino acids. V was pared by 4 bases and J by 5 bases, with 15 bases between. Per the germline V gene, CDR1 is SGHRS and CDR2 is YFSETQ. The CDR3 is CASSRQGIGETQYF. The CDR3 DNA is TGCGCCAGCAGCCGGCAGGGAATAGGGGAGACCCAGTACTTC. Based on the CDR3 plus reference TRBV5-1 and TRBJ2-5, the full variable domain is KAGVTQTPRYLIKTRGQQVTLSCSPISGHRSVSWYQQTPGQGLQFLFEYFSETQRNKGNFPGRFSGRQFSNSRSEMNVSTLELGDSALYLCASSRQGIGETQYFGPGTRLLVL.

V gene TRBV5-1 combines with J gene TRBJ2-3; 7 nucleotides align to TRBD2. The J segment lost 4 bases and the V segment lost 0 bases, leaving 11 bases of the junction unmatched. The CDR3 spans 17 residues. Germline CDR1 is SGHRS and CDR2 is YFSETQ. As DNA, the CDR3 is TGCGCCAGCAGCTTGGCCCCCGTCCGGGGAGGGTCAGATACGCAGTATTTT. Translated, it gives CASSLAPVRGGSDTQYF.

The CDR3 loop is CASSSGFSSYNEQFF. The CDR3 region has the DNA TGTGCCAGCAGTTCGGGGTTCAGCTCCTACAATGAGCAGTTCTTC. V gene TRBV27 combines with J gene TRBJ2-1; D may be TRBD2 (5 bases). V was trimmed by 4 bases and J by 0 bases, leaving 10 bases between them. Germline-derived CDR1 and CDR2 are MNHEY and SMNVEV (reference sequence). CDR3 length: 15 residues.

This clone was recorded once. The chain employs TRBV28 and TRBJ2-7, with D perhaps matching TRBD1 (7 bases). V dropped 2 bases and J dropped 4 bases, with 12 bases sitting between them. The CDR3 contains 14 residues. CDR1 and CDR2 from the germline V gene are MDHEN and SYDVKM. CDR3 DNA: TGTGCCAGCAGTTTACACCCAGGGGGGTACGAGCAGTACTTC. Encoded protein: CASSLHPGGYEQYF.

The chain combines TRBV27 with TRBJ2-1; 9 bases are a match to TRBD1. This CDR3 comprises 16 residues. Trimming took 2 bases from V and 8 from J; bases not matched to a gene: 10. Germline V gene sequence: CDR1 MNHEY, CDR2 SMNVEV (reference sequence). CDR3 loop: CASSLAMGQGTDEQFF. For the CDR3, the DNA is TGTGCCAGCAGTTTAGCTATGGGACAGGGAACCGATGAGCAGTTCTTC.

The chain recombines TRBV15 with TRBJ1-4; D is possibly TRBD1 (5 bases). The V gene's germline CDR1 is LNHNV and CDR2 YYDKDF (reference sequence). Deletions cut 5 bases from V and 3 bases from J, with 7 bases between. The CDR3 has 13 amino acids. The CDR3 sequence: CATSDRSNEKLFF. In DNA, the CDR3 is TGTGCCACCAGCGACAGATCTAATGAAAAACTGTTTTTT. The full variable domain, rest sourced from reference TRBV15 and TRBJ1-4, is DAMVIQNPRYQVTQFGKPVTLSCSQTLNHNVMYWYQQKSSQAPKLLFHYYDKDFNNEADTPDNFQSRRPNTSFCFLDIRSPGLGDTAMYLCATSDRSNEKLFFGSGTQLSVL.

V gene TRBV6-1 combines with J gene TRBJ2-2; 11 bases map to TRBD2. Germline-derived CDR1 and CDR2 are MNHNS and SASEGT. Unmatched junction bases numbered 8, after V lost 4 bases and J lost 7 bases. The CDR3 has 16 amino acids. CDR3 region: CASSAGSGRVVGELFF. The DNA for the CDR3 is TGTGCCAGCAGTGCGGGTAGCGGGAGGGTCGTCGGGGAGCTGTTTTTT.

This chain links TRBV7-9 with TRBJ1-2; 9 nucleotides agree with TRBD1. In germline, CDR1 is SEHNR, CDR2 FQNEAQ (reference sequence). The trim removed 5 bases at V and 7 bases at J, leaving 11 bases unmatched. The CDR3 is 15 residues long. The CDR3 protein is CASSNTGGELSGYTF. The CDR3 DNA is TGTGCCAGCAGCAACACAGGGGGCGAGTTGTCTGGCTACACCTTC.

This sequence joins TRBV28 and TRBJ2-7, with a tentative D call TRBD2 (5 bases). CDR1 is MDHEN, CDR2 SYDVKM, per germline. This CDR3 spans 13 amino acids. V gave up 5 bases and J gave up 1 base, with 9 bases separating them. CDR3 in DNA: TGTGCCAGCAGTCGGACGGGATCCTACGAGCAGTACTTC. Translated, it gives CASSRTGSYEQYF.